This T cell receptor (beta chain) appears in the sequencing data of a study of T cell responses to AZD1222 COVID-19 vaccine. The germline V gene encodes CDR1 LNHDA and CDR2 SQIVND (reference sequence). This CDR3 is 13 amino acids long. Trimming removed 7 bases from V and 5 bases from J, with 11 bases in between. Doses given second, at about 4 or about 12 weeks, were pooled. Concerning this clone itself: Its cognate antigen is unknown.

The protocol was immunoSEQ multiplex PCR, while the TCRdb copy is restricted to in-frame clones and leaves out a portion. This sample has over 120,000 clones, with roughly nine tenths found just once. Regarding the study as a whole: Only five to seven AZD1222 recipients were seropositive at baseline. Donor demographics were predominantly white British with a female majority; clonal diversity may be underestimated. Among spike-specific TCRs, nearly half reportedly target unmutated variant regions.

The source material was peripheral blood, sampled 28 days after the second AZD1222 dose. The V call is TRBV19, the J call TRBJ1-4; D gene uncertain. This TCR derives from an adult who received the AZD1222 COVID-19 vaccine. The CDR3 region has the DNA TGTGCCAGTAACGCCTCCCCAAATGAAAAACTGTTTTTT. This encodes CASNASPNEKLFF.